Given below is one T cell receptor (beta chain) in context. What it binds is not known. Assay used: immunoSEQ multiplex PCR; TCRdb lists only in-frame clones, some missing. The table shows tens of thousands of clones, with about nine tenths occurring only once. The J segment lost 6 bases and the V segment lost 5 bases, leaving 12 bases of the junction unmatched. Germline CDR1 reads MNHEY; CDR2 reads SVGAGI. CDR3 length: 15 residues. This sample was taken from a study of OX40 agonist ivuxolimab in advanced cancers. Study-wide context: Recorded diagnoses for dose-escalation patients were hepatocellular carcinoma, melanoma, renal cell or head and neck cancer.

Study-level points and caveats: CD8+ T cells averaged more expanded clones than CD4+.

The clonotype originates from an adult with an advanced solid tumor such as melanoma, head and neck, liver or kidney cancer. The rearrangement links TRBV6-5 to TRBJ2-7, with 8 bases lining up with TRBD1. This specimen consisted of CD4+ or CD8+ T cells sorted from blood, obtained in a trial of the OX40 agonist ivuxolimab. CDR3 nucleotide sequence: TGTGCCAGCAGTACTCAGTACTCCGGGACAGGCGAGCAGTACTTC. Translating gives CASSTQYSGTGEQYF.